This TCR beta chain was sequenced during a study of preoperative IRX-2 immunotherapy in early breast cancer. This clone was counted a single time. V lost 3 bases and J 6 bases, leaving 20 bases between the germline ends. Germline assignment: CDR1 MGHRA and CDR2 YSYEKL. This CDR3 is 17 amino acids long. Only in-frame clones appear in the TCRdb table, and some are missing; sequencing was by immunoSEQ multiplex PCR. The sample lists roughly 99,000 clones; 70% to 90% were seen once. Treatment in this sample: preoperative locoregional IRX-2 cytokine immunotherapy. The source is a human donor with breast cancer. Sequences were derived from tumor tissue, sampled after IRX-2 immunotherapy. The chain is built from TRBV4-1 and TRBJ2-2, with D perhaps TRBD2 (6 bases). The CDR3 region is CASSQGGGGEVPGELFF. The CDR3 DNA sequence: TGCGCCAGCAGCCAGGGGGGTGGAGGGGAGGTCCCCGGGGAGCTGTTTTTT.